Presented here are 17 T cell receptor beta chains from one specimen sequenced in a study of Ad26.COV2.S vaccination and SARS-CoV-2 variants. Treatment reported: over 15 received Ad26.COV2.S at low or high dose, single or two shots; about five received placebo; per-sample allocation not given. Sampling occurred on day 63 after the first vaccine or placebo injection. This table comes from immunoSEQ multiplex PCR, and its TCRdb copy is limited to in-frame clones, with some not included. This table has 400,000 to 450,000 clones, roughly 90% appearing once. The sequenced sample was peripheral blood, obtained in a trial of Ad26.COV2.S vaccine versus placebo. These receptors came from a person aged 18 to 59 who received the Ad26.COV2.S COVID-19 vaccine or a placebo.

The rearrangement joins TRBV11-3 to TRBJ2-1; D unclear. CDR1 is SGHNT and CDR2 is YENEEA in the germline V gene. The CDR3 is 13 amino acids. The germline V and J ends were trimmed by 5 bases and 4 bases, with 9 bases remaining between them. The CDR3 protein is CASSVPPYNEQFF. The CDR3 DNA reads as TGTGCCAGCAGCGTACCCCCTTACAATGAGCAGTTCTTC.

CDR3 DNA: TGTGCCAGCAGCCATTCCCGCTACGAGCAGTACTTC. It encodes CASSHSRYEQYF. The chain uses TRBV7-2 and TRBJ2-7; D not resolved. Germline V lookup: CDR1 SGHTA, CDR2 FQGNSA. CDR3 length equals 12 residues. Deletions cut 5 bases from V and 3 bases from J, with 8 bases between.

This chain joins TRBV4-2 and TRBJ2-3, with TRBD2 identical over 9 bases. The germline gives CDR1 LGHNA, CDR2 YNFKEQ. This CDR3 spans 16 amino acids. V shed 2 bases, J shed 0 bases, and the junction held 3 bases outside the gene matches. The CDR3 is CASSQKAGGSTDTQYF. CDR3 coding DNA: TGTGCCAGCAGCCAAAAGGCGGGAGGGAGCACAGATACGCAGTATTTT.

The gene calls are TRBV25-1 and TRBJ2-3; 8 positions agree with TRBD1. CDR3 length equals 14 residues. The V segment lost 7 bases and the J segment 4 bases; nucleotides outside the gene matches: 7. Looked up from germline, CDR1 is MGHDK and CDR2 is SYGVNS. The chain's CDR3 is CASTRTGFADTQYF. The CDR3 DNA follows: TGTGCCAGCACCAGGACAGGGTTCGCAGATACGCAGTATTTT.

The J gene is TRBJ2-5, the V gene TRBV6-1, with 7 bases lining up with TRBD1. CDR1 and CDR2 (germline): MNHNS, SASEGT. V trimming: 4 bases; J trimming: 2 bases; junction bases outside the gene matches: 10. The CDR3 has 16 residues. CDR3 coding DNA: TGTGCCAGCAGTGCCCTGACAGGGACCCCTCAAGAGACCCAGTACTTC. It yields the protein CASSALTGTPQETQYF.

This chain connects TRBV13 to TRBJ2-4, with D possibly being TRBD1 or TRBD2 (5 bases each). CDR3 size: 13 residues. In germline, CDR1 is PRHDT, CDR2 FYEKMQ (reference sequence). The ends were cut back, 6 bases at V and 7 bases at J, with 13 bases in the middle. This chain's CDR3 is CASSNYRRNIQYF. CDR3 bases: TGTGCCAGCAGTAATTACAGGAGGAACATTCAGTACTTC.

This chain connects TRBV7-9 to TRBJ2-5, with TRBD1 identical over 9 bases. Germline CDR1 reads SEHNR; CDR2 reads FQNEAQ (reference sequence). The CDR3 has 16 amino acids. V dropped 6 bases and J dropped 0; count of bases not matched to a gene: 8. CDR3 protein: CASSPSTGGYQETQYF. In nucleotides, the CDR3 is TGTGCCAGCAGTCCTTCGACAGGGGGATACCAAGAGACCCAGTACTTC.

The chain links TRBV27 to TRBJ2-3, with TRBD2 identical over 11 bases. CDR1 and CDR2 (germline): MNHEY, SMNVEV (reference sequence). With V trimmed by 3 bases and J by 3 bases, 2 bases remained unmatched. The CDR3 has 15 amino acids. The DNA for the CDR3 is TGTGCCAGCAGTTTTACTAGCGGGAGAACAGATACGCAGTATTTT. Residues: CASSFTSGRTDTQYF.

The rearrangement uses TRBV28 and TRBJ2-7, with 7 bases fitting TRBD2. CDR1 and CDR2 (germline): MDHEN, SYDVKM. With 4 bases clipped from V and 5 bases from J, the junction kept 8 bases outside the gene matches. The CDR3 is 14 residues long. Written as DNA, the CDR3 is TGTGCCAGCAGTTCCCGGGGGAGGGACCACGAGCAGTACTTC. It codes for CASSSRGRDHEQYF. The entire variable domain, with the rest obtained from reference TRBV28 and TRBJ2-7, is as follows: DVKVTQSSRYLVKRTGEKVFLECVQDMDHENMFWYRQDPGLGLRLIYFSYDVKMKEKGDIPEGYSVSREKKERFSLILESASTNQTSMYLCASSSRGRDHEQYFGPGTRLTVT.

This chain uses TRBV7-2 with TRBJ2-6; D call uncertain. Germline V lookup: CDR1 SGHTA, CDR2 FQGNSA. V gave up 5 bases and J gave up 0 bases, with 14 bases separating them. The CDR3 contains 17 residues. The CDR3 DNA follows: TGTGCCAGCAGCCTCGGACGGACCAGCTCTGGGGCCAACGTCCTGACTTTC. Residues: CASSLGRTSSGANVLTF. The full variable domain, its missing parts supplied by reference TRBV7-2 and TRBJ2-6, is GAGVSQSPSNKVTEKGKDVELRCDPISGHTALYWYRQSLGQGLEFLIYFQGNSAPDKSGLPSDRFSAERTGGSVSTLTIQRTQQEDSAVYLCASSLGRTSSGANVLTFGAGSRLTVL.

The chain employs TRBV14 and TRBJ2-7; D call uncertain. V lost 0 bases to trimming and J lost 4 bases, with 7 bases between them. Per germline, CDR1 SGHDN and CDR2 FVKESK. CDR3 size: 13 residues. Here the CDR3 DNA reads TGTGCCAGCAGCCAAGAAGGAACTTACGAGCAGTACTTC. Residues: CASSQEGTYEQYF.

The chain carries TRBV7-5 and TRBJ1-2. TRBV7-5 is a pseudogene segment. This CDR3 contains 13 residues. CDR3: CARITSGGYGYTF. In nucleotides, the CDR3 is TGTGCCAGAATCACTAGCGGCGGCTATGGCTACACCTTC.

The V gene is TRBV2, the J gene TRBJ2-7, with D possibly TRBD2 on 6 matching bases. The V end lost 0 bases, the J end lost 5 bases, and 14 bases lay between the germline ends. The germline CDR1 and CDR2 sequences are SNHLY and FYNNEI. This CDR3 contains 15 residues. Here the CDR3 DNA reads TGTGCCAGCAGTGAAGCGCGGGCGGGGCACCACGAGCAGTACTTC. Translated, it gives CASSEARAGHHEQYF. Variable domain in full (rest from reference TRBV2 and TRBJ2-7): EPEVTQTPSHQVTQMGQEVILRCVPISNHLYFYWYRQILGQKVEFLVSFYNNEISEKSEIFDDQFSVERPDGSNFTLKIRSTKLEDSAMYFCASSEARAGHHEQYFGPGTRLTVT.

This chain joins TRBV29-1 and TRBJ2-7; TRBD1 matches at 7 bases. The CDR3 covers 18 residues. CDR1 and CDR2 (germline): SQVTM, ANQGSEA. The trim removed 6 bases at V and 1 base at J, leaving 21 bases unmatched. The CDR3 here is CSVFTHYRDSLRSYEQYF. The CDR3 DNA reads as TGCAGCGTATTCACACACTACCGGGACAGCCTTCGTTCCTACGAGCAGTACTTC.

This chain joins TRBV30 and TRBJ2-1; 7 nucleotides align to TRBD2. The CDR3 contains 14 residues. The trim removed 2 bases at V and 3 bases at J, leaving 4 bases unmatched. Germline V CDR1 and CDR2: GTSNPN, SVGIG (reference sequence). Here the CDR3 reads CAWSLAALYNEQFF. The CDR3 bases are TGTGCCTGGAGTCTAGCGGCCCTCTACAATGAGCAGTTCTTC.

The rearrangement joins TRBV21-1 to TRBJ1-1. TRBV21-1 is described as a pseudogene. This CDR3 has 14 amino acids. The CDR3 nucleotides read TGTGCCAGCAGGGAGTCCGGGCTGAACACTGAAGCTTTCTTT. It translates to CASRESGLNTEAFF.

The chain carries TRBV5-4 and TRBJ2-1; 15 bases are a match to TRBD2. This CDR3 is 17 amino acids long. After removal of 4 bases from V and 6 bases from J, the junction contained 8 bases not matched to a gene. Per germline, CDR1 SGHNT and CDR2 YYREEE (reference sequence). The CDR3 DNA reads TGTGCCAGCAGCCAAGGACTAGCGGGAGGGCCGGGCAATGAGCAGTTCTTC. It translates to CASSQGLAGGPGNEQFF.